The T cell receptor (beta chain) described here comes from a study of identical twins. Findings of the study overall: A lower insertion count was a feature of abundant cord blood beta clonotypes, with no such feature in memory repertoires.

With V trimmed by 9 bases and J by 4 bases, 5 bases remained unmatched. This CDR3 region has 14 residues. The germline V gene encodes CDR1 LNHDA and CDR2 SQIVND (reference sequence). There are many counts of this clonotype. Its antigen remains unknown. TCRdb redid the calling of the 5' RACE reads with MiXCR, one entry per CDR3 protein. The data contain roughly 710,000 distinct CDR3 sequences, around 5.7% of them singletons. Sample: naive T cells sorted from blood. The receptor's source is a man aged 18 to 35 in good health. The chain uses TRBV19 and TRBJ2-3; 12 positions match TRBD2. This CDR3 reads CASRLAGVADTQYF. In nucleotides, the CDR3 is TGTGCCAGCCGACTAGCGGGAGTAGCAGATACGCAGTATTTT.